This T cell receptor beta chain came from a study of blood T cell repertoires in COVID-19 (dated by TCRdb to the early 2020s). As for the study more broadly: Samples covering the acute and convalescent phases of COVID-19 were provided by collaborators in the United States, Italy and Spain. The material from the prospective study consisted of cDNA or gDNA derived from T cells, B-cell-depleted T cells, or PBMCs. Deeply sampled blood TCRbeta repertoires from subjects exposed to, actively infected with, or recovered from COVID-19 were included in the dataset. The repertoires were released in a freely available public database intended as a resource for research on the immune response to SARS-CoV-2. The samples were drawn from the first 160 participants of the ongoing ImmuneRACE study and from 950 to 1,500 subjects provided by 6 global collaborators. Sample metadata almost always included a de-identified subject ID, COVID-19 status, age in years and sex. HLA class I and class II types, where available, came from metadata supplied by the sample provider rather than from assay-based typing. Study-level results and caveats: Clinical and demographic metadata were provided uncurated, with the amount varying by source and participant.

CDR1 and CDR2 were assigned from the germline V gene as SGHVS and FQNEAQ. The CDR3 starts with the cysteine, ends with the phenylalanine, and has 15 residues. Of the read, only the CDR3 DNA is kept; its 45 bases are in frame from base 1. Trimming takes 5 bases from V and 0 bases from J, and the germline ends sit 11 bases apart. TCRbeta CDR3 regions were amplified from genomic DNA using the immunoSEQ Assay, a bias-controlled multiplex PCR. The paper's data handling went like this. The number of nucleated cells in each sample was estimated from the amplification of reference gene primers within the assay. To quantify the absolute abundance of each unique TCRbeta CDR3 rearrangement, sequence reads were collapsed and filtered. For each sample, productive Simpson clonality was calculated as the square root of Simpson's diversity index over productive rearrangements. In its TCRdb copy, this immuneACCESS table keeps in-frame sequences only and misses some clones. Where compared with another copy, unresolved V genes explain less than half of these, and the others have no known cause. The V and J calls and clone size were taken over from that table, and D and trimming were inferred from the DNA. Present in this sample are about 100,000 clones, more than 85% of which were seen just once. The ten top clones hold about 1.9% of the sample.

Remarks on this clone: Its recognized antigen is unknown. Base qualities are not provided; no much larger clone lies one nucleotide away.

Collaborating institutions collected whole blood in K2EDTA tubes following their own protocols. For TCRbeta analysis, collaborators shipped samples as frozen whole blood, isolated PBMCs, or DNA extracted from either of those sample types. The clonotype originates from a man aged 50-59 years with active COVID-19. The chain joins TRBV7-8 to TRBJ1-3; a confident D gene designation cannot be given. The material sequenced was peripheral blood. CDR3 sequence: CASSPMDYSGNTIYF. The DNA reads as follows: TGTGCCAGCAGCCCGATGGACTACTCTGGAAACACCATATATTTT. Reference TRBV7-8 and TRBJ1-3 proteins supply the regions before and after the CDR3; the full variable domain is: GAGVSQSPRYKVAKRGQDVALRCDPISGHVSLFWYQQALGQGPEFLTYFQNEAQLDKSGLPSDRFFAERPEGSVSTLKIQRTQQEDSAVYLCASSPMDYSGNTIYFGEGSWLTVV.